This T cell receptor (beta chain) is from a study of shared clonotypes between healthy human individuals. Method: immunoSEQ multiplex PCR; TCRdb's copy keeps in-frame clones and lacks some. The sample carries hundreds of thousands of clones, roughly 80% recorded once. The receptor's source is a man aged 30-40 years in good health. The source material was memory CD4+ T cells sorted from blood. Subset noted: CD45RA-negative fraction.

CDR3 amino acids: CASLAGRTGELFF. The CDR3 DNA follows: TGTGCCAGCCTAGCGGGACGGACCGGGGAGCTGTTTTTT. J is TRBJ2-2 and V is TRBV27, with 9 bases aligning to TRBD2. The germline V gene encodes CDR1 MNHEY and CDR2 SMNVEV (reference sequence). V dropped 8 bases and J dropped 5; count of bases not matched to a gene: 3. This CDR3 has 13 amino acids.